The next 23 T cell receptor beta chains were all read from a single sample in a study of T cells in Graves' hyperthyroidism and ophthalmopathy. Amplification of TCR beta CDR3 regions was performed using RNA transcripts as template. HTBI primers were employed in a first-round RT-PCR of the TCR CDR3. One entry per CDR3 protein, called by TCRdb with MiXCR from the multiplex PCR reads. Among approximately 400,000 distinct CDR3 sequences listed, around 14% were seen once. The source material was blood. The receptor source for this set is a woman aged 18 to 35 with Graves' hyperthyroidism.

CDR3 sequence: CASSRTVYQETQYF. CDR3 in DNA: TGTGCCAGCAGCAGGACAGTTTACCAAGAGACCCAGTACTTC. The V and J genes are TRBV5-4 and TRBJ2-5, with a tentative D call TRBD1 (6 bases). V was clipped by 4 bases and J by 0 bases, with 10 bases between them. This CDR3 has 14 residues. Germline V gene sequence: CDR1 SGHNT, CDR2 YYREEE (reference sequence).

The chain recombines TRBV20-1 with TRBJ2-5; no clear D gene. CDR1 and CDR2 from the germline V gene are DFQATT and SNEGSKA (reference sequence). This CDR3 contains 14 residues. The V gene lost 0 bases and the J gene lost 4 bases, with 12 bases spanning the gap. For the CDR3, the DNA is TGCAGTGCTAGAGATCCAGGTCGGATAGAGACCCAGTACTTC. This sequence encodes CSARDPGRIETQYF.

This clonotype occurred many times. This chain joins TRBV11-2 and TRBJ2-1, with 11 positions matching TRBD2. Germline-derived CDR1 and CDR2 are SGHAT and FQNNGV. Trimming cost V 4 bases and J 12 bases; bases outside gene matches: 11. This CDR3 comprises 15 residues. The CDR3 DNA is TGTGCCAGCAGCTCTAGCGGGGGGAAAACAATCTGGCAGTTCTTC. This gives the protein CASSSSGGKTIWQFF.

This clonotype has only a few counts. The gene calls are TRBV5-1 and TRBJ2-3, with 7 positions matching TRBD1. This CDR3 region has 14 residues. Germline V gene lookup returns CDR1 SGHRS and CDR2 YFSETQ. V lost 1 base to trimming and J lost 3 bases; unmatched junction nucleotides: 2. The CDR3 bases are TGCGCCAGCAGCTTGAGGGGGCTGACAGATACGCAGTATTTT. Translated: CASSLRGLTDTQYF.

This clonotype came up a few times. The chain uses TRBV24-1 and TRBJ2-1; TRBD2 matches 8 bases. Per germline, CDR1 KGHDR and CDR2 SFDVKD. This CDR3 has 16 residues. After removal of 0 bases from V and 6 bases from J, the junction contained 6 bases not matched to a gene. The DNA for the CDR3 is TGTGCCACCAGTGATTTGCGGGAGGGCCCCTTCAATGAGCAGTTCTTC. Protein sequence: CATSDLREGPFNEQFF.

CDR3 residues: CASSLGIRGGGVSRGYTF. DNA of the CDR3: TGTGCCAGCAGCTTAGGAATCCGAGGAGGGGGCGTCTCAAGAGGCTACACCTTC. The chain carries TRBV11-2 and TRBJ1-2; TRBD1 agrees at 7 bases. Germline V gives CDR1 SGHAT, CDR2 FQNNGV. The ends lost 1 base at V and 8 bases at J; junction bases unmatched: 19. The CDR3 runs to 18 residues.

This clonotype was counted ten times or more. DNA of the CDR3: TGTGCCAGCAGTTACAGTCAGCGGGGAGAGCAGTTCTTC. Translated, it gives CASSYSQRGEQFF. The chain links TRBV6-2 or TRBV6-3 to TRBJ2-1; 7 bases fit TRBD2. Per germline, CDR1 MNHEY and CDR2 SVGEGT. The CDR3 sequence is 13 residues long. The junction had 5 bases not matched to a gene; V was cut back by 2 bases and J by 10 bases.

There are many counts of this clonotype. Written as DNA, the CDR3 is TGTGCCAGCATTAGGGGGGGAGGGGTCAATGAGCAGTTCTTC. It encodes CASIRGGGVNEQFF. The chain couples TRBV27 to TRBJ2-1; D may be TRBD2 (7 bases). Germline lookup yields CDR1 MNHEY and CDR2 SMNVEV (reference sequence). The CDR3 totals 14 residues. With 7 bases removed from V and 6 bases from J, the gap between germline ends came to 16 bases.

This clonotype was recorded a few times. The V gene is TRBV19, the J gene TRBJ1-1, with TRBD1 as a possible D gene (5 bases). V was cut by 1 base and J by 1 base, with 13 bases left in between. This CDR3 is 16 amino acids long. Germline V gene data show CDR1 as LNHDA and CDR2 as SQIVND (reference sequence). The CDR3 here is CASSIGRDGKNTEAFF. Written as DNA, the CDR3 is TGTGCCAGTAGTATAGGTAGGGACGGCAAGAACACTGAAGCTTTCTTT.

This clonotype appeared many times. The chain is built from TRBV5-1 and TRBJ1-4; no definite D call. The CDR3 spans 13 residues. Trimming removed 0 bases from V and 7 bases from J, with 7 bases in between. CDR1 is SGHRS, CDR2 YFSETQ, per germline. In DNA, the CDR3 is TGCGCCAGCAGCTTGGGGGGATCTGAAAAACTGTTTTTT. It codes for CASSLGGSEKLFF.

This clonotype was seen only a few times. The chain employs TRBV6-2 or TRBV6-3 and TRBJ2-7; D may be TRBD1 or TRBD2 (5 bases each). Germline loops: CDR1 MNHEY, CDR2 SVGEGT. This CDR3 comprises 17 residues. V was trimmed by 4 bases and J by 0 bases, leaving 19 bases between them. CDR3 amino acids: CASSSHGASANSYEQYF. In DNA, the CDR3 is TGTGCCAGCAGTTCCCACGGGGCTTCAGCTAACTCCTACGAGCAGTACTTC.

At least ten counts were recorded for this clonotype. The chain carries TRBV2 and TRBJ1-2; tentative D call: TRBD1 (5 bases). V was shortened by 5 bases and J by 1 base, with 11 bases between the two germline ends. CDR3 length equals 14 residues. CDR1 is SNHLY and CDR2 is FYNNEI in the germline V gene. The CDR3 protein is CASSLRQSNYGYTF. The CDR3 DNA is TGTGCCAGCAGTCTTCGACAGAGTAACTATGGCTACACCTTC.

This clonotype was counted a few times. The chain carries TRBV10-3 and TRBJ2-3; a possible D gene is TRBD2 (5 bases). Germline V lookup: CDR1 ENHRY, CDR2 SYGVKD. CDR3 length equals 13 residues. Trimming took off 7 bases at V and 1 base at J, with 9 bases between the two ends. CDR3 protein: CAITVRGTDTQYF. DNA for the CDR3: TGTGCCATCACCGTGAGGGGCACAGATACGCAGTATTTT.

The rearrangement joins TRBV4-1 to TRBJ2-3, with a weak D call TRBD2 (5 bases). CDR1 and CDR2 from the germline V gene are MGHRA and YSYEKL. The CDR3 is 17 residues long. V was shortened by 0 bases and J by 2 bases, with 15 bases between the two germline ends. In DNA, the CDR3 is TGCGCCAGCAGCCAAGAGGCGGGCTGGGCCTCCACAGATACGCAGTATTTT. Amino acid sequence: CASSQEAGWASTDTQYF.

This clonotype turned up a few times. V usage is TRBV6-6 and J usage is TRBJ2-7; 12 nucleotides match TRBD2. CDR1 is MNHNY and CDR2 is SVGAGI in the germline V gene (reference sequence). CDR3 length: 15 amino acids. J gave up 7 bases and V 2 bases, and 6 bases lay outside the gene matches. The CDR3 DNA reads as TGTGCCAGCAGTTACCGACTAGCGGGAGCGGGTGAGCAGTACTTC. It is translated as CASSYRLAGAGEQYF.

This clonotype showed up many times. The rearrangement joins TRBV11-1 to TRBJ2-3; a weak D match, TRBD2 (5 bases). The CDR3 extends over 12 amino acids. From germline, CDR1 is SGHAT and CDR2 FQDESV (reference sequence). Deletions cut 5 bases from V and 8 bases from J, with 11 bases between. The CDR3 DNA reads TGTGCCAGCAGCGAGCGGCCGAGTACGCAGTATTTT. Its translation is CASSERPSTQYF.

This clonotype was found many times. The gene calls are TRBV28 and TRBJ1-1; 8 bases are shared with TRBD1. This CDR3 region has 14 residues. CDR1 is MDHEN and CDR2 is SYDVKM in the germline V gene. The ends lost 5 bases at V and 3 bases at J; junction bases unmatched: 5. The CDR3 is CASSEQGEYTEAFF. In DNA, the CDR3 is TGTGCCAGCAGTGAACAGGGGGAGTACACTGAAGCTTTCTTT.

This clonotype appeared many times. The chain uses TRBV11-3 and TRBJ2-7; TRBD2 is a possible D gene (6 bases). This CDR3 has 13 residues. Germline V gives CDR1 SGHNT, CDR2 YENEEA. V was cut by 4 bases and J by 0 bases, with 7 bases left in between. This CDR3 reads CASSWGVSYEQYF. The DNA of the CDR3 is TGTGCCAGCAGCTGGGGGGTCTCCTACGAGCAGTACTTC. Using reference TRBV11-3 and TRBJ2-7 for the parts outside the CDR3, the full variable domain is EAGVVQSPRYKIIEKKQPVAFWCNPISGHNTLYWYLQNLGQGPELLIRYENEEAVDDSQLPKDRFSAERLKGVDSTLKIQPAELGDSAVYLCASSWGVSYEQYFGPGTRLTVT.

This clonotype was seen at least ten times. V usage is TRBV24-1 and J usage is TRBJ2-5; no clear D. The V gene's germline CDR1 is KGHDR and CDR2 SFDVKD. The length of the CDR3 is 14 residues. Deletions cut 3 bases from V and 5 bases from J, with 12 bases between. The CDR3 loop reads CATSDTRPRETQYF. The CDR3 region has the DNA TGTGCCACCAGTGATACGCGCCCTCGGGAGACCCAGTACTTC.

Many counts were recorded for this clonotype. The CDR3 DNA reads TGCAGTGTGGACGGGGCGCCTGAAGCTTTCTTT. This codes for CSVDGAPEAFF. The chain recombines TRBV29-1 with TRBJ1-1; D possibly corresponds to TRBD1 (5 bases). Germline lookup yields CDR1 SQVTM and CDR2 ANQGSEA. CDR3 length equals 11 residues.

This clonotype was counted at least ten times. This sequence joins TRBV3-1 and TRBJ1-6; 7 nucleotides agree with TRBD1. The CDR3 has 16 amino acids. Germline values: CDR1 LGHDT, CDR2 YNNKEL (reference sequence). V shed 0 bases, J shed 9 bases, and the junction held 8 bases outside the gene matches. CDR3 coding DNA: TGTGCCAGCAGCCAAGATCTCGACAGGGTTGGTTCACCCCTCCACTTT. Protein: CASSQDLDRVGSPLHF.

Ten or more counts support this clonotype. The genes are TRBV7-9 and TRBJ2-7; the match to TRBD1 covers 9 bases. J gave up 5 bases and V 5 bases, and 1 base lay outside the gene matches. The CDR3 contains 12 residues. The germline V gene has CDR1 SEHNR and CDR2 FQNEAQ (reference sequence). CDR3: CASSGTGNEQYF. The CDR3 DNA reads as TGTGCCAGCAGCGGGACAGGGAACGAGCAGTACTTC.

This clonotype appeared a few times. CDR3 sequence: CASSVGQGFGAFF. CDR3 DNA: TGTGCCAGCAGTGTTGGACAGGGGTTTGGAGCTTTCTTT. The V and J genes are TRBV12-3 or TRBV12-4 and TRBJ1-1; TRBD1 aligns across 9 bases. The CDR3 is 13 residues long. Trimming at V came to 5 bases and at J to 10 bases, leaving 8 bases not matched to a gene.